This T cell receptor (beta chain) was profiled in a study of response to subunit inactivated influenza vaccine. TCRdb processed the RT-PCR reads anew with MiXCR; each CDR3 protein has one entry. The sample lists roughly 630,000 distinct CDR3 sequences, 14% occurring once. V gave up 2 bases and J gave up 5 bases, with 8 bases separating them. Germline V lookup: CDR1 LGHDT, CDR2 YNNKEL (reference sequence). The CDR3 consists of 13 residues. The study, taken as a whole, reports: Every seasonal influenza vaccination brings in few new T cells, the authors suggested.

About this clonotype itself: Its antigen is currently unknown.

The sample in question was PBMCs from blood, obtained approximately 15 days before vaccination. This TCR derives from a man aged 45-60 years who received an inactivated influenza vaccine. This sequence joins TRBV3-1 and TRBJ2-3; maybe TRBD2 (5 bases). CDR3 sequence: CASSQLEGDTQYF. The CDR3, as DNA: TGTGCCAGCAGCCAACTAGAGGGAGATACGCAGTATTTT.